The present T cell receptor beta chain was sequenced within a study of cytomegalovirus exposure and HLA in healthy donors. At the level of the study: According to later analysis, the same platform produced the 120 validation and several hundred first-cohort repertoires.

From the 120-subject validation cohort, which was separate from the roughly 620-subject first cohort, the donors were drawn. The repertoire was sequenced with immunoSEQ multiplex PCR; TCRdb's copy has only in-frame clones and lacks some. The table has about 340,000 clones, just over 85% seen once. J lost 2 bases, V lost 3 bases, and 4 bases had no gene match. Germline-derived CDR1 and CDR2 are SNHLY and FYNNEI. This CDR3 contains 15 residues. General study results and limits: Overall, approximately 150 TCR beta chains were annotated as cytomegalovirus-associated.

As for this clone: What it binds is not known.

The sequence derives from a woman younger than 30 in good health and CMV-seronegative. The chain recombines TRBV2 with TRBJ2-1; TRBD2 aligns across 7 bases. Sequenced input: PBMCs. DNA for the CDR3: TGTGCCAGCAGTGACGTGGGAGGGCCCTACAATGAGCAGTTCTTC. Translating it yields CASSDVGGPYNEQFF.